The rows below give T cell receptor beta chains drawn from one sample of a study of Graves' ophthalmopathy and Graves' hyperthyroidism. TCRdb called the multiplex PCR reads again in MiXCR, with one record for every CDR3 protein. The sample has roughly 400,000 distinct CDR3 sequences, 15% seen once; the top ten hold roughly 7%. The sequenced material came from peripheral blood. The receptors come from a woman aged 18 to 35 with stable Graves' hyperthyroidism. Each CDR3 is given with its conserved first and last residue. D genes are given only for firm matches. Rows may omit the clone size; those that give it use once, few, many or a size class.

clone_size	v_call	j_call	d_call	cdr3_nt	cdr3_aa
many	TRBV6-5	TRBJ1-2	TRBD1	TGTGCCAGCAGTTACCGGGACAGGGATATTTTCGGAGATGGCTACACCTTC	CASSYRDRDIFGDGYTF
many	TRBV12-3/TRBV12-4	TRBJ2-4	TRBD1	TGTGCCAGCAGTTCCGGGACAGTCATAGCCAAAAACATTCAGTACTTC	CASSSGTVIAKNIQYF
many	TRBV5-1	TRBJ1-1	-	TGCGCCAGCAGCTCACGGAACCTCCCTGGGGACACTGAAGCTTTCTTT	CASSSRNLPGDTEAFF
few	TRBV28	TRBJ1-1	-	TGTGCCAGCAGTTTCCTACGACAGGTCCCGAGGGACACTGAAGCTTTCTTT	CASSFLRQVPRDTEAFF
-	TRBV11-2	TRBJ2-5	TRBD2	TGTGCCAGCAGACCAAAAGGCGCCCTAGCGGGAGTGGAGACCCAGTACTTC	CASRPKGALAGVETQYF
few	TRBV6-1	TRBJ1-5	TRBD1	TGTGCCAGCACCCCCGGGACAGGGGATTTTCAGCCCCAGCATTTT	CASTPGTGDFQPQHF
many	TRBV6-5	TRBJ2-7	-	TGTGCCAGCATTCTCGCCGGGACGGACACCTACGAGCAGTACTTC	CASILAGTDTYEQYF
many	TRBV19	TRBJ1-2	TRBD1	TGTGCCAGTAACAGGGGGCCTAACTATGGCTACACCTTC	CASNRGPNYGYTF
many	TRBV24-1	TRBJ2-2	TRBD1	TGTGCCATCTCACAGGGGATCGGGGAGCTGTTTTTT	CAISQGIGELFF
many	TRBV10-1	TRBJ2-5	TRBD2	TGCGCCAGCAGTCCCTCCGGGACTAGCGGCCAAGAGACCCAGTACTTC	CASSPSGTSGQETQYF
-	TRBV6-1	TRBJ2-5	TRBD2	TGTGCCAGCAGTGAAGCTAGCGGGGGGGTGGAGACCCAGTACTTC	CASSEASGGVETQYF
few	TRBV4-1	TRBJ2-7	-	TGCGCCAGCAGCCAAGATCATCTCCAGGGCCCCTACGAGCAGTACTTC	CASSQDHLQGPYEQYF
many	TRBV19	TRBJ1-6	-	TGTGCCAGTAGTATGGGCAGTGATAATTCACCCCTCCACTTT	CASSMGSDNSPLHF
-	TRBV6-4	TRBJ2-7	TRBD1	TGTGCCAGCAGTGCTCGTTCCACCTTTATTAGGGACAGCTTGACCCTGGAGCAGTACTTC	CASSARSTFIRDSLTLEQYF
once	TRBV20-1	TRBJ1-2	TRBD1	TGCAGTGCTATAGAGGGGGCGGACTATGGCTACACCTTC	CSAIEGADYGYTF
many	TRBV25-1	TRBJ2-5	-	TGTGCCAGCAGTGAATATATGGGGGAACAAGAGACCCAGTACTTC	CASSEYMGEQETQYF
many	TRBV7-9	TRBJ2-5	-	TGTGCCAGCAGCTTAAAGCTCGGCCCAGGGACCCAGTACTTC	CASSLKLGPGTQYF
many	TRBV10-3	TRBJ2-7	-	TGTGCCATCATGGGAGGTCCCAGAGTAGGCGAGCAGTACTTC	CAIMGGPRVGEQYF
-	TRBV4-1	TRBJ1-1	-	TGCGCCAGCAAGCCAAGAGGGAAGAGGGGGAACACTGAAGCTTTCTTT	CASKPRGKRGNTEAFF
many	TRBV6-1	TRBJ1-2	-	TGTGCCAGCAGGCTATCCTCCGGAACAGGGTCTGGCTACACCTTC	CASRLSSGTGSGYTF
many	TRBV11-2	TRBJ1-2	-	TGTGCCAGCAGCTTACTCCGGGGCACGGGGGCGAGGGGCTACACCTTC	CASSLLRGTGARGYTF
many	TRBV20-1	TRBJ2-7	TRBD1	TGCAGTGCTAAACCCGGGACAGGTTTTAATTACGAGCAGTACTTC	CSAKPGTGFNYEQYF
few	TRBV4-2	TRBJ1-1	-	TGTGCCAGCAGCCAAGACCCGTTCATGAACACTGAAGCTTTCTTT	CASSQDPFMNTEAFF
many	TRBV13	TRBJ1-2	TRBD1	TGTGCCAGCAGCTCCTACAGGGGGGTAGGCTACACCTTC	CASSSYRGVGYTF
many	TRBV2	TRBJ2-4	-	TGTGCCAGCAGTGTTGGAGGGGGCGACAAAAACATTCAGTACTTC	CASSVGGGDKNIQYF
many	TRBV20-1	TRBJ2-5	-	TGCAGTGCTCCCGGAGAGGAGACCCAGTACTTC	CSAPGEETQYF